This is a list of T cell receptor beta chains from one sample in a study of regulatory T cells in long-lasting Graves disease. TCRdb used MiXCR to reprocess the multiplex PCR reads, holding one entry per CDR3 protein. The data contain some 430,000 distinct CDR3 sequences, roughly 21% of them singletons. Material: peripheral blood mononuclear cells (PBMCs), obtained when the disease was refractory, from a patient treated with antithyroid drugs. Receptors originate from a female donor with Graves disease. Both conserved end residues are trimmed from each CDR3.

TRBV7-2 | ASSITGMGNLGSYEQY
TRBV2 | ASSQWTGGLVTGELF
TRBV20-1 | SAPRKTSGSEEQY
TRBV2 | ASSGQGANNQPQH
TRBV6-5 | ASSYSKGRPSTEAF
TRBV10-3 | AISNVGGGNTEAF
TRBV10-3 | AISRFSSGANVLT
TRBV27 | ASREAGSRNEQF
TRBV6-5 | ASSFVLTNYGYT
TRBV2 | ASSGASGEQY
TRBV28 | ASSLSASTEQY
TRBV7-2 | ASSSDWTAKETQY
TRBV24-1 | ATSEPLATTDTQY
TRBV4-1 | ASSQSPGPANYGYT
TRBV28 | ASSLAGINTGELF
TRBV13 | ASSPRVGGEQY
TRBV7-9 | ASSLGQTGIQPQH
TRBV7-2 | ASSPAGQGIYEQY
TRBV20-1 | SAQSRVIVYGYT
TRBV4-3 | ASSHVLAGATTDTQY